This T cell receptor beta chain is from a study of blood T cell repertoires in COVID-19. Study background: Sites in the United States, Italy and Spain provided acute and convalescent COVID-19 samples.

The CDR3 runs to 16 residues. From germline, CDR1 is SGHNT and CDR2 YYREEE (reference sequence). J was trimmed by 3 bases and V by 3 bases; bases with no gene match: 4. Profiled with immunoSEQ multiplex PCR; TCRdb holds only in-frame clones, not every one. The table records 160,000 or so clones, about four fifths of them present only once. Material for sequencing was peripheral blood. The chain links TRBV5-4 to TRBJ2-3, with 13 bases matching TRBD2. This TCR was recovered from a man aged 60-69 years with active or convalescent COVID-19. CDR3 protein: CASSSGLAGSTDTQYF. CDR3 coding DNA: TGTGCCAGCAGCTCGGGACTAGCGGGGTCGACAGATACGCAGTATTTT.